This is a list of T cell receptor beta chains from one sample in a study of regulatory T cells in long-lasting Graves disease. TCRdb passed the multiplex PCR reads through MiXCR, listing each CDR3 protein once. The table has about 240,000 distinct CDR3 sequences, 20% to 25% seen once; the top ten hold approximately 15%. The input for sequencing was peripheral blood mononuclear cells (PBMCs), taken at new diagnosis, from a patient treated with antithyroid drugs. These receptors all stem from a female donor with Graves disease. Both conserved end residues are part of each CDR3. The order of the fields is D gene, clone size, J gene, V gene, CDR3 protein, CDR3 DNA. D genes are given only for firm matches. Only part of the rows carry a size: once, few, many, or a class if the clone is expanded.

>TRBD1|few|TRBJ2-2|TRBV20-1
CSASGGQGGTGELFF
TGCAGTGCTAGTGGGGGACAGGGCGGTACCGGGGAGCTGTTTTTT
>TRBD2|.|TRBJ2-1|TRBV9
CASSTPASGRITNEQFF
TGTGCCAGCAGCACCCCAGCCAGCGGGAGAATTACCAATGAGCAGTTCTTC
>TRBD1|many|TRBJ1-2|TRBV12-3/TRBV12-4
CASRRTGAPRTF
TGTGCCAGCAGAAGAACAGGGGCTCCAAGGACCTTC
>TRBD1|many|TRBJ2-1|TRBV11-2
CASSLAGTGQSYNEQFF
TGTGCCAGCAGCTTAGCAGGGACAGGGCAATCCTACAATGAGCAGTTCTTC
>.|many|TRBJ1-4|TRBV28
CASSSPPAGRNEKLFF
TGTGCCAGCAGTTCGCCCCCGGCAGGAAGGAATGAAAAACTGTTTTTT
>TRBD1|.|TRBJ2-3|TRBV19
CASSHGQGPTATTDTQYF
TGTGCCAGTAGTCACGGACAGGGCCCCACCGCCACCACAGATACGCAGTATTTT
>.|few|TRBJ1-4|TRBV19
CASSSSSLSTNEKLFF
TGTGCCAGTAGTAGTTCCTCCCTGTCAACTAATGAAAAACTGTTTTTT
>TRBD1|many|TRBJ1-2|TRBV6-1
CASNLDRGRGGYTF
TGTGCCAGCAACTTGGACAGGGGGCGTGGAGGCTACACCTTC
>.|many|TRBJ2-7|TRBV3-1
CASSQGGIYEQYF
TGTGCCAGCAGCCAAGGGGGAATCTACGAGCAGTACTTC
>.|many|TRBJ2-1|TRBV7-6
CASSLDPSENSYNEQFF
TGTGCCAGCAGCTTAGACCCTAGCGAGAACTCCTACAATGAGCAGTTCTTC
>TRBD2|.|TRBJ2-2|TRBV3-1
CASSQEGSGKAGELFF
TGTGCCAGCAGCCAAGAGGGCAGCGGGAAAGCCGGGGAGCTGTTTTTT
>.|few|TRBJ1-4|TRBV5-1
CASSPGHGREKLFF
TGCGCCAGCAGCCCCGGACATGGTCGGGAAAAACTGTTTTTT
>.|many|TRBJ1-1|TRBV3-1
CASSQDWSEAFF
TGTGCCAGCAGCCAAGATTGGAGTGAAGCTTTCTTT
>.|many|TRBJ1-1|TRBV20-1
CSANGGINTEAFF
TGCAGTGCTAACGGAGGGATTAACACTGAAGCTTTCTTT
>.|.|TRBJ2-1|TRBV29-1
CSTILVNEQFF
TGCAGCACAATCCTCGTGAATGAGCAGTTCTTC
>.|many|TRBJ2-2|TRBV2
CASSEPVTGELFF
TGTGCCAGCAGTGAACCCGTGACCGGGGAGCTGTTTTTT
>TRBD2|many|TRBJ2-1|TRBV7-2
CASSSRGLAGSYNEQFF
TGTGCCAGCAGCTCCAGGGGACTAGCGGGGTCCTACAATGAGCAGTTCTTC
>.|many|TRBJ1-6|TRBV6-2/TRBV6-3
CASSYFMGGGSPLHF
TGTGCCAGCAGTTACTTTATGGGGGGGGGATCACCCCTCCACTTT
>.|many|TRBJ2-7|TRBV7-2
CASSLGRGGSYEQYF
TGTGCCAGCAGCTTAGGAAGGGGGGGTTCCTACGAGCAGTACTTC
>TRBD1|many|TRBJ1-1|TRBV10-3
CAITPGTGTNTEAFF
TGTGCCATCACCCCCGGGACAGGGACTAACACTGAAGCTTTCTTT
>.|many|TRBJ2-7|TRBV20-1
CSASSLAAYEQYF
TGCAGTGCTAGCTCACTAGCAGCCTACGAGCAGTACTTC